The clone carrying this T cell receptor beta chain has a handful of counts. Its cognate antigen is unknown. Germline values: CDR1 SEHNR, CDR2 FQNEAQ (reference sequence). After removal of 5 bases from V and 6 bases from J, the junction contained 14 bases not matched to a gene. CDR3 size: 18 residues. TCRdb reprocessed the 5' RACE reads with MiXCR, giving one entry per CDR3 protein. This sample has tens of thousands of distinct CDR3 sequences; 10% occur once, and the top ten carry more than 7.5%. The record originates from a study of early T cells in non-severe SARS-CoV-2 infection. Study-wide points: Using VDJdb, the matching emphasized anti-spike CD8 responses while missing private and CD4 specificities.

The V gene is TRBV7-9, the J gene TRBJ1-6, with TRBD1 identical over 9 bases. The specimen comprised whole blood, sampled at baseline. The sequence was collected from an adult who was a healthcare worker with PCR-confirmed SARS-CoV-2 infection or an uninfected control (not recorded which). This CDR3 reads CASSPAWDRVPGNSPLHF. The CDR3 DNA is TGTGCCAGCAGCCCAGCATGGGACAGGGTCCCGGGTAATTCACCCCTCCACTTT.